This T cell receptor (beta chain) emerged from a study of T cell responses to AZD1222 COVID-19 vaccine. The CDR3 is 13 amino acids. Trimming shortened V by 3 bases and J by 4 bases, and 10 bases separated the two germline ends. Produced via immunoSEQ multiplex PCR; TCRdb's table is partial and in-frame only. The table lists some 170,000 clones, roughly nine tenths of them singletons. This clone came up once. The rearrangement joins TRBV12-3 or TRBV12-4 to TRBJ2-7; the D is unclear. This sequence was found in an adult in good health. The sequenced sample was peripheral blood, obtained on day 0 of AZD1222 vaccination. This CDR3 is CASSLIRQYEQYF. The CDR3, as DNA: TGTGCCAGCAGTTTGATTAGGCAGTACGAGCAGTACTTC.